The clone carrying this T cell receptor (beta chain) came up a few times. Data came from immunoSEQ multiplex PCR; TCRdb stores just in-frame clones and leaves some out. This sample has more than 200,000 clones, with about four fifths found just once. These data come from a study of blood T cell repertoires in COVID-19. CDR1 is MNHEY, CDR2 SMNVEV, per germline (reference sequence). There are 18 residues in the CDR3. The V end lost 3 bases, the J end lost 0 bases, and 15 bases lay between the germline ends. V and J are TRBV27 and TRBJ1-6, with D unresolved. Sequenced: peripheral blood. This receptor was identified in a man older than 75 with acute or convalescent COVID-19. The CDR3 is CASSFRVAASSYNSPLHF. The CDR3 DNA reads TGTGCCAGCAGTTTTCGAGTCGCGGCGAGCTCCTATAATTCACCCCTCCACTTT.